These T cell receptor beta chains were read from a single sample in a study of control samples from healthy donors and cancer patients. Profiled with immunoSEQ multiplex PCR; TCRdb holds only in-frame clones, not every one. The table shows 350,000 to 450,000 clones, with approximately 92% occurring only once. The sample taken for sequencing was PBMCs. The receptors originated from a man between 40 and 49 years old with head and neck cancer. The CDR3 runs from the conserved cysteine through the conserved F or W. The D gene is left open where the match is weak. Part of the rows lack a size; the others show once, few, many or a class for expanded clones.

V gene: TRBV19
CDR3 length: 14
J gene: TRBJ1-1
clone size: NA
D gene: TRBD1
CDR3 DNA: TGTGCCAGTCGCCCCGACAGGGAGAACACTGAAGCTTTCTTT
CDR3 protein: CASRPDRENTEAFF

V gene: TRBV9
CDR3 length: 15
J gene: TRBJ1-1
clone size: once
D gene: NA
CDR3 DNA: TGTGCCAGCAGCCCTCACCCTCACGAGAACACTGAAGCTTTCTTT
CDR3 protein: CASSPHPHENTEAFF

V gene: TRBV7-3
CDR3 length: 16
J gene: TRBJ2-1
clone size: few
D gene: TRBD2
CDR3 DNA: TGTGCCAGCAGCTCCAATAGCGGGAGCTCCTACAATGAGCAGTTCTTC
CDR3 protein: CASSSNSGSSYNEQFF

V gene: TRBV27
CDR3 length: 14
J gene: TRBJ1-1
clone size: NA
D gene: NA
CDR3 DNA: TGTGCCAGCGCGAAAGCAGGGCTGAACACTGAAGCTTTCTTT
CDR3 protein: CASAKAGLNTEAFF

V gene: TRBV20-1
CDR3 length: 10
J gene: TRBJ1-1
clone size: NA
D gene: NA
CDR3 DNA: TGCAGTGCGAGTCGCACTGAAGCTTTCTTT
CDR3 protein: CSASRTEAFF

V gene: TRBV19
CDR3 length: 13
J gene: TRBJ2-7
clone size: NA
D gene: NA
CDR3 DNA: TGTGCCAGTAGCGAGACAGGCGCCTACGAGCAGTACTTC
CDR3 protein: CASSETGAYEQYF

V gene: TRBV5-1
CDR3 length: 17
J gene: TRBJ1-1
clone size: NA
D gene: TRBD1
CDR3 DNA: TGCGCCAGCGGGCAGACAGGGGGACTGGACATGAACACTGAAGCTTTCTTT
CDR3 protein: CASGQTGGLDMNTEAFF

V gene: TRBV14
CDR3 length: 15
J gene: TRBJ1-6
clone size: NA
D gene: NA
CDR3 DNA: TGTGCCAGCAGCCAGTCCAGCCGGGGCCGGGCTCCCCTCCACTTT
CDR3 protein: CASSQSSRGRAPLHF

V gene: TRBV2
CDR3 length: 12
J gene: TRBJ1-2
clone size: NA
D gene: NA
CDR3 DNA: TGTGCCAGCAGTGACAAAAACTATGGCTACACCTTC
CDR3 protein: CASSDKNYGYTF

V gene: TRBV2
CDR3 length: 16
J gene: TRBJ2-2
clone size: once
D gene: NA
CDR3 DNA: TGTGCCAGCAGTGAACGACCAAGCTCGAACACCGGGGAGCTGTTTTTT
CDR3 protein: CASSERPSSNTGELFF

V gene: TRBV28
CDR3 length: 15
J gene: TRBJ2-1
clone size: NA
D gene: TRBD2
CDR3 DNA: TGTGCCAGCAGCCCGCTAGCGGGGGCTTACAATGAGCAGTTCTTC
CDR3 protein: CASSPLAGAYNEQFF

V gene: TRBV28
CDR3 length: 12
J gene: TRBJ1-5
clone size: NA
D gene: NA
CDR3 DNA: TGTGCCAGCAGTTTTGGGGCCCAGCCCCAGCATTTT
CDR3 protein: CASSFGAQPQHF

V gene: TRBV6-6
CDR3 length: 16
J gene: TRBJ1-4
clone size: NA
D gene: NA
CDR3 DNA: TGTGCCAGCAGTTACCCTCAGGACAGCGGGAATGAAAAACTGTTTTTT
CDR3 protein: CASSYPQDSGNEKLFF

V gene: TRBV11-2
CDR3 length: 15
J gene: TRBJ2-7
clone size: NA
D gene: TRBD2
CDR3 DNA: TGTGCCAGCAGCCTACTAGCGGGACCCTCCTACGAGCAGTACTTC
CDR3 protein: CASSLLAGPSYEQYF

V gene: TRBV28
CDR3 length: 14
J gene: TRBJ2-7
clone size: NA
D gene: TRBD2
CDR3 DNA: TGTGCCAGCAGTTCTAGCGGGATAATGTACGAGCAGTACTTC
CDR3 protein: CASSSSGIMYEQYF

V gene: TRBV7-8
CDR3 length: 15
J gene: TRBJ2-7
clone size: NA
D gene: TRBD2
CDR3 DNA: TGTGCCAGCAGCGTCGGGCCTAGCGGGAGTTACGAGCAGTACTTC
CDR3 protein: CASSVGPSGSYEQYF

V gene: TRBV29-1
CDR3 length: 13
J gene: TRBJ1-2
clone size: NA
D gene: NA
CDR3 DNA: TGCAGCGTATTGAGGGAGGTTGGCTATGGCTACACCTTC
CDR3 protein: CSVLREVGYGYTF

V gene: TRBV7-3
CDR3 length: 15
J gene: TRBJ2-1
clone size: NA
D gene: TRBD2
CDR3 DNA: TGTGCCAGCAGCTTAACCGGGAGGTCTACAAATGAGCAGTTCTTC
CDR3 protein: CASSLTGRSTNEQFF

V gene: TRBV25-1
CDR3 length: 15
J gene: TRBJ1-2
clone size: NA
D gene: TRBD1
CDR3 DNA: TGTGCCAGCAGCGAAACCCAGGGGGCTCACTATGGCTACACCTTC
CDR3 protein: CASSETQGAHYGYTF

V gene: TRBV6-5
CDR3 length: 15
J gene: TRBJ1-2
clone size: NA
D gene: NA
CDR3 DNA: TGTGCCAGCAGTTCCCCGGGGATCCGCATCTCTAGCTACACCTTC
CDR3 protein: CASSSPGIRISSYTF

V gene: TRBV19
CDR3 length: 14
J gene: TRBJ1-1
clone size: once
D gene: TRBD1
CDR3 DNA: TGTGCCAGTAGTGCCACCCGGGACAGGGTCGTAACTTTCTTT
CDR3 protein: CASSATRDRVVTFF

V gene: TRBV7-2
CDR3 length: 14
J gene: TRBJ1-5
clone size: NA
D gene: NA
CDR3 DNA: TGTGCCAGCACCATTAGGGGGACGGGGGAGCCCCAGCATTTT
CDR3 protein: CASTIRGTGEPQHF

V gene: TRBV19
CDR3 length: 13
J gene: TRBJ2-5
clone size: NA
D gene: NA
CDR3 DNA: TGTGCCAGTAGTAGGACAGAGCAAGAGACCCAGTACTTC
CDR3 protein: CASSRTEQETQYF

V gene: TRBV9
CDR3 length: 15
J gene: TRBJ2-3
clone size: NA
D gene: TRBD2
CDR3 DNA: TGTGCCAGCAGCGAACTAGCGGGCTACACAGATACGCAGTATTTT
CDR3 protein: CASSELAGYTDTQYF

V gene: TRBV5-8
CDR3 length: 15
J gene: TRBJ2-5
clone size: NA
D gene: TRBD1
CDR3 DNA: TGTGCCAGCAGCTTGGAGGGACAGGTCCAAGAGACCCAGTACTTC
CDR3 protein: CASSLEGQVQETQYF

V gene: TRBV7-2
CDR3 length: 16
J gene: TRBJ2-1
clone size: once
D gene: NA
CDR3 DNA: TGTGCCAGCAGCCCTAGAATGGGGAGCTCCTACAATGAGCAGTTCTTC
CDR3 protein: CASSPRMGSSYNEQFF

V gene: TRBV5-1
CDR3 length: 14
J gene: TRBJ1-6
clone size: few
D gene: NA
CDR3 DNA: TGCGCCAGCAGAGTGACAGGCGATAATTCACCCCTCCACTTT
CDR3 protein: CASRVTGDNSPLHF

V gene: TRBV5-1
CDR3 length: 15
J gene: TRBJ1-6
clone size: NA
D gene: TRBD1
CDR3 DNA: TGCGCCAGCAGAGGACAGGCTCAAAACGGATCACCCCTCCACTTT
CDR3 protein: CASRGQAQNGSPLHF

V gene: TRBV27
CDR3 length: 20
J gene: TRBJ2-2
clone size: NA
D gene: NA
CDR3 DNA: TGTGCCAGCAGTTTATCCCGCTATATGGGCCTAGGCAGCCACACCGGGGAGCTGTTTTTT
CDR3 protein: CASSLSRYMGLGSHTGELFF

V gene: TRBV27
CDR3 length: 16
J gene: TRBJ1-4
clone size: NA
D gene: NA
CDR3 DNA: TGTGCCAGCAGTTTACGGCAGGCGGTGGGCTATGAAAAACTGTTTTTT
CDR3 protein: CASSLRQAVGYEKLFF

V gene: TRBV4-2
CDR3 length: 16
J gene: TRBJ1-4
clone size: NA
D gene: NA
CDR3 DNA: TGTGCCAGCAGCCAAGATATGAGGGGGACGGGTGAAAAACTGTTTTTT
CDR3 protein: CASSQDMRGTGEKLFF

V gene: TRBV27
CDR3 length: 13
J gene: TRBJ2-7
clone size: NA
D gene: NA
CDR3 DNA: TGTGCCAGCAGTTTAAATTGGGGTCACGAGCAGTACTTC
CDR3 protein: CASSLNWGHEQYF

V gene: TRBV28
CDR3 length: 18
J gene: TRBJ2-7
clone size: NA
D gene: NA
CDR3 DNA: TGTGCCAGCAGCCTCACTCGACTCTTCAACACACTCGACTACGAGCAGTACTTC
CDR3 protein: CASSLTRLFNTLDYEQYF

V gene: TRBV18
CDR3 length: 14
J gene: TRBJ2-2
clone size: NA
D gene: NA
CDR3 DNA: TGTGCCAGCCGGACTGTAACGAACACCGGGGAGCTGTTTTTT
CDR3 protein: CASRTVTNTGELFF

V gene: TRBV6-2/TRBV6-3
CDR3 length: 14
J gene: TRBJ1-5
clone size: NA
D gene: NA
CDR3 DNA: TGTGCCAGCAGTTACTCGACAACAGCTCAGCCCCAGCATTTT
CDR3 protein: CASSYSTTAQPQHF

V gene: TRBV18
CDR3 length: 15
J gene: TRBJ2-2
clone size: NA
D gene: TRBD2
CDR3 DNA: TGTGCCAGCTCAAGGACTAGCGGGAGCCCCGGGGAGCTGTTTTTT
CDR3 protein: CASSRTSGSPGELFF

V gene: TRBV3-1/TRBV3-2
CDR3 length: 12
J gene: TRBJ2-1
clone size: NA
D gene: TRBD1
CDR3 DNA: TGTGCCAGCAGCCAAGGCCCGGGACAGGGGGTCTTC
CDR3 protein: CASSQGPGQGVF

V gene: TRBV6-5
CDR3 length: 14
J gene: TRBJ2-3
clone size: NA
D gene: NA
CDR3 DNA: TGTGCCACCACGGAGGGGCTATACACAGATACGCAGTATTTT
CDR3 protein: CATTEGLYTDTQYF

V gene: TRBV5-6
CDR3 length: 15
J gene: TRBJ2-7
clone size: NA
D gene: NA
CDR3 DNA: TGTGCCAGCAGCTTGGATGCAGGCCGCTCCTACGAGCAGTACTTC
CDR3 protein: CASSLDAGRSYEQYF

V gene: TRBV5-4
CDR3 length: 15
J gene: TRBJ1-1
clone size: NA
D gene: TRBD1
CDR3 DNA: TGTGCCAGCAGCTCCCAGACAGGGGCGAACACTGAAGCTTTCTTT
CDR3 protein: CASSSQTGANTEAFF

V gene: TRBV5-8
CDR3 length: 11
J gene: TRBJ2-7
clone size: NA
D gene: NA
CDR3 DNA: TGTGCCAGCAGCTTGTGGGACCGATGGTACTTC
CDR3 protein: CASSLWDRWYF

V gene: TRBV7-3
CDR3 length: 13
J gene: TRBJ2-3
clone size: NA
D gene: NA
CDR3 DNA: TGTGCCAGCAGCCGCATACAGGGTACCACGCAGTATTTT
CDR3 protein: CASSRIQGTTQYF

V gene: TRBV27
CDR3 length: 14
J gene: TRBJ2-7
clone size: NA
D gene: TRBD1
CDR3 DNA: TGTGCCAGCAGTACGGGACAGGGAGTCTACGAGCAGTACTTC
CDR3 protein: CASSTGQGVYEQYF

V gene: TRBV25-1
CDR3 length: 15
J gene: TRBJ2-1
clone size: NA
D gene: NA
CDR3 DNA: TGTGCCAGCATTCAAGGGGGGGGATCCTACAATGAGCAGTTCTTC
CDR3 protein: CASIQGGGSYNEQFF

V gene: TRBV19
CDR3 length: 12
J gene: TRBJ2-1
clone size: once
D gene: NA
CDR3 DNA: TGTGCCAGTAGTATAGGCCCCTCAAAGGCGTTCTTC
CDR3 protein: CASSIGPSKAFF